This T cell receptor beta chain was captured in a study of T cell changes during pregnancy in multiple sclerosis (dated 2019 in TCRdb). Study-wide context: In women with multiple sclerosis, the researchers looked at how the T cell repertoire shifted as pregnancy progressed.

Trimming leaves V shorter by 6 bases and J shorter by 1 base, with the junction holding 8 bases beyond the gene matches. From the germline V gene, CDR1 is SNHLY and CDR2 is FYNNEI. The CDR3 contains 17 residues, cysteine and phenylalanine counted. Only the CDR3 DNA stays, 51 bases, in frame from base 1. Points on this clone: Its antigen is unknown. No much larger clonotype is one base removed from it; base qualities were not supplied.

The method was the immunoSEQ multiplex PCR assay. Held by TCRdb, this immuneACCESS table contains in-frame sequences only and omits some clones. Under half of the omission traces to an unresolved V gene where checked; the cause of the rest is unknown. The sample table contains 70,000 to 95,000 clones; only one count was recorded for 85% to 95% of them. The ten most abundant clones make up approximately 1.7% of the sample. The receptor was derived from a female donor in good health, enrolled as a control in a pregnancy study. This chain is built from TRBV2 and TRBJ2-6; 8 junctional bases match TRBD1. Material: peripheral blood, obtained after pregnancy. Here the CDR3 is given as CASRPGTGVSGANVLTF. The nucleotide sequence is TGTGCCAGCAGACCCGGGACAGGCGTTTCTGGGGCCAACGTCCTGACTTTC.